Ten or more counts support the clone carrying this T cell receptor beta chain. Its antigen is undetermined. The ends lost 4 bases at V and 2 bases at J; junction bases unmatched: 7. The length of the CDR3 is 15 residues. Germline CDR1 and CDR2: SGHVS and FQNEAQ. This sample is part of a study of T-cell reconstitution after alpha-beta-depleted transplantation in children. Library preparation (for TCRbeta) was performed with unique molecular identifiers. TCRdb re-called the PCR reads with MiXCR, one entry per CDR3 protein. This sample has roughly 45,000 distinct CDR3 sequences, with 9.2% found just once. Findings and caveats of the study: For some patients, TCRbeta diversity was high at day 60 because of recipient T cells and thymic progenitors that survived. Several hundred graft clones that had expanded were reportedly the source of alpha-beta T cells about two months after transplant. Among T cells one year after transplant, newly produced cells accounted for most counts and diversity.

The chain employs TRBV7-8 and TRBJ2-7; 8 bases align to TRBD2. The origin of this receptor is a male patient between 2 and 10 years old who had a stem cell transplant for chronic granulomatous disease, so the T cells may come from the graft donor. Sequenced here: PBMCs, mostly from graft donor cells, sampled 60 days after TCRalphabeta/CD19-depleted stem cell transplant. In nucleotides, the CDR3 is TGTGCCAGCAGCTGGGGGCGGGAGGCCCCCTACGAGCAGTACTTC. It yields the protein CASSWGREAPYEQYF.